Presented here are 8 T cell receptor beta chains from one specimen sequenced in a study of blood T cells in healthy people across ages. It was with a sample-barcoded 5' primer and a J-beta primer mix that a second PCR of roughly 7 to 12 cycles was run. TCRdb reprocessed the 5' RACE reads via MiXCR and lists one record per CDR3 protein. The data contain approximately 1,000,000 distinct CDR3 sequences, approximately 38% of them singletons. Input material: blood. The receptors here all came from a man younger than 30 in good health.

DNA for the CDR3: TGTGCCAGCAGCGTATCCTCAGGGGCTAACTATGGCTACACCTTC. Encoded protein: CASSVSSGANYGYTF. This chain links TRBV9 with TRBJ1-2; D is possibly TRBD1 (6 bases). V was pared by 1 base and J by 0 bases, with 10 bases between. Germline CDR1 is SGDLS and CDR2 is YYNGEE. The CDR3 spans 15 residues.

The chain joins TRBV10-3 to TRBJ1-5; no reliable D call. CDR1 and CDR2 (germline): ENHRY, SYGVKD. V was shortened by 2 bases and J by 0 bases, with 8 bases between the two germline ends. This CDR3 comprises 15 residues. This CDR3 reads CAISEPAVSNQPQHF. CDR3 DNA: TGTGCCATCAGTGAGCCGGCCGTTAGCAATCAGCCCCAGCATTTT.

The chain uses TRBV13 and TRBJ1-2; 8 nucleotides align to TRBD1. V lost 2 bases to trimming and J lost 7 bases; unmatched junction nucleotides: 3. The CDR3 is 13 residues long. Germline V lookup: CDR1 PRHDT, CDR2 FYEKMQ (reference sequence). The chain's CDR3 is CASSLPGGCGYTF. The DNA of the CDR3 is TGTGCCAGCAGCTTACCAGGGGGCTGTGGCTACACCTTC.

The rearrangement links TRBV5-1 to TRBJ2-7; TRBD1 matches 9 bases. V lost 4 bases, J lost 4 bases, and 6 bases stayed unmatched. CDR1 SGHRS and CDR2 YFSETQ come from the germline V gene. The length of the CDR3 is 14 residues. The CDR3 spells CASSIGQGLYEQYF. CDR3 nucleotide sequence: TGCGCCAGCAGCATCGGACAGGGGCTGTACGAGCAGTACTTC.

V gene TRBV18 combines with J gene TRBJ1-4, with D tentatively TRBD1 (5 bases). CDR3 size: 16 residues. Per germline, CDR1 KGHSH and CDR2 LQKENI. The ends were cut back, 1 base at V and 2 bases at J, with 11 bases in the middle. The CDR3 DNA is TGTGCCAGCTCACCACTCCAGGGAGAGACTAATGAAAAACTGTTTTTT. Its protein product is CASSPLQGETNEKLFF.

The V and J genes are TRBV4-3 and TRBJ2-1; a possible D gene is TRBD2 (6 bases). This CDR3 region has 14 residues. V was cut by 3 bases and J by 8 bases, with 14 bases left in between. Germline V gene sequence: CDR1 LGHNA, CDR2 YSLEER. This CDR3 is CASSQQRLVDEQFF. Here the CDR3 DNA reads TGCGCCAGCAGCCAGCAGAGACTAGTGGATGAGCAGTTCTTC.

This rearrangement joins TRBV5-1 to TRBJ1-1, with 9 nucleotides matching TRBD1. Germline V CDR1 and CDR2: SGHRS, YFSETQ. The CDR3 is made up of 17 amino acids. The V and J ends lost 0 bases and 1 base, in that order; junction bases with no gene match: 7. CDR3 sequence reads: CASSLVSQGAGNTEAFF. The CDR3 DNA sequence: TGCGCCAGCAGCTTGGTGTCACAGGGGGCAGGGAACACTGAAGCTTTCTTT.

This clonotype showed up just once. The V call is TRBV6-2 or TRBV6-3, the J call TRBJ2-1; D gene uncertain. Germline CDR1 and CDR2: MNHEY and SVGEGT. The CDR3 is made up of 16 amino acids. V was shortened by 6 bases and J by 0 bases, with 15 bases between the two germline ends. The chain's CDR3 is CASSQPPDSSYNEQFF. For the CDR3, the DNA is TGTGCCAGCAGCCAACCCCCAGATAGCTCCTACAATGAGCAGTTCTTC.